Below are 15 T cell receptor beta chains sequenced from a single sample in a study of T cells after yellow fever vaccination. TCRdb recomputed calls from the 5' RACE reads with MiXCR, one row per CDR3 protein. The table includes around 310,000 distinct CDR3 sequences, about 9.5% detected once. Specimen: PBMCs, collected on the day of the first yellow fever vaccination. The receptor set was obtained from a man between 18 and 29 years old who received the YFV17D yellow fever vaccine.

The rearrangement joins TRBV5-1 to TRBJ1-1, with D unresolved. Germline CDR1 and CDR2: SGHRS and YFSETQ. Trimming removed 0 bases from V and 5 bases from J, with 14 bases in between. The CDR3 totals 15 residues. The CDR3 bases are TGCGCCAGCAGCTTGGTGGGTTCGGGAGGTACTGAAGCTTTCTTT. Translated: CASSLVGSGGTEAFF.

This clonotype has only a few counts. The chain joins TRBV28 to TRBJ2-5; D is undetermined. Trimming stripped 6 bases from V and 3 bases from J, with 14 bases between. The length of the CDR3 is 14 residues. Germline CDR1 reads MDHEN; CDR2 reads SYDVKM. The CDR3 DNA reads TGTGCCAGCAGCCCAACACGTGGGGAAGAGACCCAGTACTTC. It encodes CASSPTRGEETQYF.

This clonotype was counted only a few times. This chain uses TRBV28 with TRBJ2-1, with unresolved D. The V end was cut by 6 bases, the J end by 8 bases, with 8 bases between. Germline CDR1 reads MDHEN; CDR2 reads SYDVKM. The CDR3 is made up of 11 amino acids. CDR3 protein: CASRSSHEQFF. The CDR3 DNA is TGTGCCAGCAGATCAAGCCATGAGCAGTTCTTC.

The chain combines TRBV5-1 with TRBJ2-1, with D possibly called TRBD1 or TRBD2 (5 bases each). V was cut by 3 bases and J by 3 bases, with 13 bases left in between. The CDR3 runs to 15 residues. Germline loops: CDR1 SGHRS, CDR2 YFSETQ. CDR3 region: CASSSIRDGYNEQFF. CDR3 nucleotide sequence: TGCGCCAGCAGCTCTATCCGGGACGGCTACAATGAGCAGTTCTTC.

This clonotype has only a few counts. V usage is TRBV2 and J usage is TRBJ2-5; 10 bases fit TRBD2. The V gene's germline CDR1 is SNHLY and CDR2 FYNNEI. This CDR3 is built from 17 residues. Trimming at V came to 5 bases and at J to 0 bases, leaving 9 bases not matched to a gene. CDR3 in amino acids: CASSPGGSGGYQETQYF. Written as DNA, the CDR3 is TGTGCCAGCAGTCCAGGTGGTAGCGGGGGGTACCAAGAGACCCAGTACTTC.

The chain combines TRBV4-3 with TRBJ2-7; weak D call: TRBD1 (6 bases). V gave up 3 bases and J gave up 3 bases, with 12 bases separating them. Per germline, CDR1 LGHNA and CDR2 YSLEER. The CDR3 spans 14 residues. CDR3 sequence: CASSQATGFYEQYF. CDR3 in DNA: TGCGCCAGCAGCCAGGCTACAGGGTTCTACGAGCAGTACTTC.

The chain combines TRBV5-5 with TRBJ2-7; possible D gene TRBD2, 5 bases. The V gene lost 3 bases and the J gene lost 12 bases, with 22 bases spanning the gap. The CDR3 is 14 residues long. Germline assignment: CDR1 SGHKS and CDR2 YYEKEE (reference sequence). CDR3 protein: CASSSGSLGPVPYV. DNA of the CDR3: TGTGCCAGCAGCTCGGGAAGCTTAGGGCCAGTTCCGTACGTC.

V usage is TRBV7-2 and J usage is TRBJ2-3; D is possibly TRBD1 or TRBD2 (5 bases each). Trimming pared 2 bases from V and 6 bases from J, leaving 21 bases between. This CDR3 is 17 amino acids long. The germline V gene has CDR1 SGHTA and CDR2 FQGNSA. The CDR3 coding sequence is TGTGCCAGCAGCTTAACGGGACCATGGGCAGGGAAGGATACGCAGTATTTT. It specifies CASSLTGPWAGKDTQYF.

This clonotype has only a few counts. V is TRBV12-3 or TRBV12-4 and J is TRBJ2-1; 8 positions match TRBD1. J was trimmed by 7 bases and V by 3 bases; bases with no gene match: 8. The CDR3 consists of 15 residues. CDR3 sequence reads: CASSFGQGGLNEQFF. CDR3 coding DNA: TGTGCCAGCAGTTTTGGACAGGGTGGGTTGAATGAGCAGTTCTTC.

The chain links TRBV19 to TRBJ1-2; possibly TRBD1 for D (6 bases). This CDR3 spans 12 amino acids. Germline values: CDR1 LNHDA, CDR2 SQIVND (reference sequence). Between the trimmed V and J ends, which lost 8 bases and 4 bases, there was a span of 11 bases. The chain's CDR3 is CASLSDSYGYTF. The CDR3 DNA sequence: TGTGCCAGTCTGTCGGACAGCTATGGCTACACCTTC. Complete variable domain (other parts from reference TRBV19 and TRBJ1-2): DGGITQSPKYLFRKEGQNVTLSCEQNLNHDAMYWYRQDPGQGLRLIYYSQIVNDFQKGDIAEGYSVSREKKESFPLTVTSAQKNPTAFYLCASLSDSYGYTFGSGTRLTVV.

Many counts were recorded for this clonotype. The chain recombines TRBV20-1 with TRBJ2-2; D is uncertain. The V end lost 1 base, the J end lost 5 bases, and 11 bases lay between the germline ends. The CDR3 is 14 residues long. Germline V CDR1 and CDR2: DFQATT, SNEGSKA (reference sequence). The CDR3: CSARGYPETGELFF. The CDR3 DNA is TGCAGTGCTAGAGGCTACCCGGAGACCGGGGAGCTGTTTTTT.

The genes are TRBV20-1 and TRBJ1-5, with D possibly TRBD1 on 6 matching bases. CDR3 size: 15 residues. CDR1 and CDR2 (germline): DFQATT, SNEGSKA (reference sequence). The germline V and J ends were trimmed by 4 bases and 3 bases, with 16 bases remaining between them. The CDR3 nucleotides are TGCAGTGCTACAGACAGGTCCTTCTTCAATCAGCCCCAGCATTTT. Translation gives CSATDRSFFNQPQHF.

This clonotype was observed a few times. The chain links TRBV20-1 to TRBJ1-1; D remains unclear. The germline V and J ends were trimmed by 5 bases and 7 bases, with 8 bases remaining between them. Germline lookup yields CDR1 DFQATT and CDR2 SNEGSKA (reference sequence). This CDR3 has 10 amino acids. CDR3 coding DNA: TGCAGTGCTCTACGGAATGAAGCTTTCTTT. Residues: CSALRNEAFF.

A few counts support this clonotype. The chain combines TRBV6-5 with TRBJ2-4; D may correspond to TRBD1 or TRBD2 (5 bases each). V was trimmed by 4 bases and J by 3 bases, leaving 19 bases between them. The CDR3 contains 17 residues. The germline V gene encodes CDR1 MNHEY and CDR2 SVGAGI. CDR3 sequence reads: CASSSRGAGWDKNIQYF. The CDR3 DNA reads as TGTGCCAGCAGTTCGAGAGGGGCAGGGTGGGACAAAAACATTCAGTACTTC.

This clonotype was counted at least ten times. V is TRBV24-1 and J is TRBJ2-7; D call uncertain. Germline values: CDR1 KGHDR, CDR2 SFDVKD. V gave up 4 bases and J gave up 0 bases, with 6 bases separating them. The CDR3 loop spans 13 amino acids. In DNA, the CDR3 is TGTGCCACCAGTGAGCACAGCTCCTACGAGCAGTACGTC. Amino acid sequence: CATSEHSSYEQYV.